Sequencing of this TCR beta chain was carried out in a study of blood T cells in healthy people across ages. Deletions cut 1 base from V and 7 bases from J, with 23 bases between. CDR3 length equals 17 residues. Germline CDR1 reads MGHRA; CDR2 reads YSYEKL. The second PCR ran roughly 7 to 12 cycles with a sample-barcoded 5' primer and J-beta primers. TCRdb independently ran MiXCR on the 5' RACE reads; one entry per CDR3 protein. The profile shows more than 600,000 distinct CDR3 sequences, roughly 25% of them singletons. The same sample was also studied in work on T cells of mothers and their children. This second study says: Related mother and child pairs showed slightly greater overlap (not significant) than unrelated pairs did.

V and J are TRBV4-1 and TRBJ2-7; D might be TRBD1 (6 bases). The receptor comes from a boy between 10 and 17 years old in good health. The sequenced material came from blood. The CDR3 bases are TGCGCCAGCAGCCAAGTTGTTGAGACAGGCCTTAGTTTTGAGCAGTACTTC. It specifies CASSQVVETGLSFEQYF.